These 26 T cell receptor beta chains came from one sample sequenced in a study of CD8 T cells in ankylosing spondylitis. TCRdb ran MiXCR on the 5' RACE reads and lists one entry per CDR3 protein. This sample yields some 290,000 distinct CDR3 sequences, of which 20% are seen a single time; around 7.8% belongs to the top ten. The sample comprised blood, either unsorted or a sorted T cell fraction (not recorded which). These receptors were collected from a male donor with ankylosing spondylitis or in good health (not recorded which).

The sample holds a few counts of this clonotype. This chain connects TRBV20-1 to TRBJ2-5; D might be TRBD2 (6 bases). CDR1 and CDR2 (germline): DFQATT, SNEGSKA (reference sequence). V was pared by 1 base and J by 1 base, with 19 bases between. CDR3 size: 17 residues. In DNA, the CDR3 is TGCAGTGCTAGAGTCCTGGGACGGGGGTCGTTCCAAGAGACCCAGTACTTC. Residues: CSARVLGRGSFQETQYF.

The chain uses TRBV4-2 and TRBJ2-3; TRBD2 is a possible D gene (6 bases). V was trimmed by 0 bases and J by 1 base, leaving 11 bases between them. CDR1 is LGHNA and CDR2 is YNFKEQ in the germline V gene. CDR3 length: 16 amino acids. CDR3 sequence reads: CASSQDWGGGTDTQYF. In nucleotides, the CDR3 is TGTGCCAGCAGCCAAGATTGGGGCGGGGGCACAGATACGCAGTATTTT.

This clonotype was seen only a few times. This chain uses TRBV9 with TRBJ2-3; D gene ambiguous. The CDR3 loop spans 15 amino acids. Germline V gene data show CDR1 as SGDLS and CDR2 as YYNGEE. Between the trimmed V and J ends, which lost 0 bases and 2 bases, there was a span of 10 bases. CDR3 amino acids: CASSVASGDTDTQYF. For the CDR3, the DNA is TGTGCCAGCAGCGTAGCTTCGGGTGACACAGATACGCAGTATTTT. Combining the CDR3 with reference TRBV9 and TRBJ2-3 gives the whole variable domain DSGVTQTPKHLITATGQRVTLRCSPRSGDLSVYWYQQSLDQGLQFLIQYYNGEERAKGNILERFSAQQFPDLHSELNLSSLELGDSALYFCASSVASGDTDTQYFGPGTRLTVL.

This clonotype was seen a few times. The chain employs TRBV7-8 and TRBJ1-6; tentatively, D is TRBD1 (5 bases). Trimming removed 2 bases from V and 13 bases from J, with 12 bases in between. This CDR3 contains 13 residues. Germline V lookup: CDR1 SGHVS, CDR2 FQNEAQ. CDR3 protein: CASSLNAGGPLHF. For the CDR3, the DNA is TGTGCCAGCAGCTTAAATGCCGGGGGGCCCCTCCACTTT.

The J gene is TRBJ2-1, the V gene TRBV12-3 or TRBV12-4; perhaps TRBD2 as D (7 bases). Trimming took 5 bases from V and 8 from J, leaving 19 bases between them. The CDR3 runs 15 residues. CDR3 sequence reads: CASSIGGGPRDEQFF. The CDR3 nucleotides are TGTGCCAGCAGTATAGGGGGGGGGCCGAGGGATGAGCAGTTCTTC.

This clonotype appeared many times. The chain couples TRBV12-3 or TRBV12-4 to TRBJ2-2; the D is unclear. The CDR3 covers 13 residues. Deletions cut 2 bases from V and 7 bases from J, with 8 bases between. In DNA form, the CDR3 reads TGTGCCAGCAGTTTAACGGCGAGCGGGGAGCTGTTTTTT. Protein sequence: CASSLTASGELFF.

There are a few counts of this clonotype. Written as DNA, the CDR3 is TGTGCCACCAGTGATGCGGACAGCCTCTACAATGAGCAGTTCTTC. The encoded protein is CATSDADSLYNEQFF. The rearrangement joins TRBV24-1 to TRBJ2-1, with TRBD1 as a possible D gene (6 bases). This CDR3 has 15 residues. Trimming stripped 3 bases from V and 3 bases from J, with 11 bases between. Germline CDR1 is KGHDR and CDR2 is SFDVKD.

V is TRBV5-1 and J is TRBJ1-2; TRBD1 might be the D (6 bases). The germline gives CDR1 SGHRS, CDR2 YFSETQ. CDR3 length equals 21 residues. V lost 4 bases to trimming and J lost 3 bases, with 34 bases between them. The CDR3 sequence is CASSPHLVGKGTNPYYYGYTF. CDR3 DNA sequence: TGCGCCAGCAGCCCGCATCTTGTGGGGAAAGGGACAAACCCTTACTACTATGGCTACACCTTC.

The table lists this clonotype with a few counts. Germline and junction disagree at one end, which may indicate a read error. CDR3 in DNA: TGCGCCAGCAGTTTGGTCCGGTCGGGCACCGGGGAGCTGTTTTTT. Translated: CASSLVRSGTGELFF. The chain carries TRBV5-1 and TRBJ2-2, with D unresolved. Per germline, CDR1 SGHRS and CDR2 YFSETQ. This CDR3 spans 15 amino acids.

This clonotype was picked up many times. The chain combines TRBV20-1 with TRBJ2-1; D is possibly TRBD2 (7 bases). The V end lost 3 bases, the J end lost 9 bases, and 12 bases lay between the germline ends. This CDR3 has 12 residues. Germline V gene sequence: CDR1 DFQATT, CDR2 SNEGSKA (reference sequence). CDR3: CSARDAGAEQFF. CDR3 nucleotides: TGCAGTGCTAGGGATGCGGGGGCTGAGCAGTTCTTC.

The chain uses TRBV5-1 and TRBJ2-1, with 11 bases lining up with TRBD2. This CDR3 comprises 21 residues. V shed 2 bases and J 7 bases; nucleotides not matched to a gene: 23. Germline lookup yields CDR1 SGHRS and CDR2 YFSETQ. The CDR3 here is CASSFFPPSGLAASSKNEQFF. Written as DNA, the CDR3 is TGCGCCAGCAGCTTTTTTCCGCCCTCGGGACTAGCGGCTAGCTCCAAAAATGAGCAGTTCTTC. Complete variable domain (other parts from reference TRBV5-1 and TRBJ2-1): KAGVTQTPRYLIKTRGQQVTLSCSPISGHRSVSWYQQTPGQGLQFLFEYFSETQRNKGNFPGRFSGRQFSNSRSEMNVSTLELGDSALYLCASSFFPPSGLAASSKNEQFFGPGTRLTVL.

The sample holds many counts of this clonotype. The chain has TRBV12-3 or TRBV12-4 and TRBJ1-1; D gene uncertain. V lost 6 bases to trimming and J lost 2 bases, with 16 bases between them. The CDR3 extends over 15 amino acids. CDR3 bases: TGTGCCAGCAGGCGAGGTGGCTGGGCCAACACTGAAGCTTTCTTT. Translation gives CASRRGGWANTEAFF.

The rearrangement uses TRBV12-3 or TRBV12-4 and TRBJ2-1; D unresolved. This CDR3 is built from 14 residues. Trimming left V 10 bases short and J 2 bases short, with 15 bases between. The CDR3 DNA follows: TGTGCCAACAGCCTCTCCCGGGCCTACAATGAGCAGTTCTTC. This gives the protein CANSLSRAYNEQFF.

CDR3 loop: CASSLSSRTETGELFF. As DNA, the CDR3 is TGTGCCAGCAGCTTGTCCTCTAGGACAGAAACCGGGGAGCTGTTTTTT. This chain uses TRBV5-5 with TRBJ2-2; TRBD1 might be the D (6 bases). The V end was cut by 1 base, the J end by 5 bases, with 15 bases between. Germline V gene data show CDR1 as SGHKS and CDR2 as YYEKEE (reference sequence). The CDR3 covers 16 residues.

The chain is built from TRBV5-1 and TRBJ1-2; D uncertain. The CDR3 contains 14 residues. The germline V gene encodes CDR1 SGHRS and CDR2 YFSETQ. Trimming stripped 4 bases from V and 4 bases from J, with 14 bases between. The CDR3 is CASSPQSLGYGYTF. The CDR3 DNA sequence: TGCGCCAGCAGCCCCCAAAGTCTCGGCTATGGCTACACCTTC.

This clonotype was counted at least ten times. The V gene is TRBV20-1, the J gene TRBJ1-1, with a weak D call TRBD1 (6 bases). Looked up from germline, CDR1 is DFQATT and CDR2 is SNEGSKA (reference sequence). The CDR3 has 14 residues. V was pared by 0 bases and J by 4 bases, with 12 bases between. CDR3 DNA: TGCAGTGCTAGAGATCTGGTAGGGGGCACTGAAGCTTTCTTT. It translates to CSARDLVGGTEAFF.

On this clonotype: The junction departs from the called germline gene at one end, perhaps through a read error. The chain has TRBV24-1 and TRBJ2-2, with D tentatively TRBD2 (6 bases). Germline CDR1 is KGHDR and CDR2 is SFDVKD. The CDR3 totals 16 residues. DNA for the CDR3: TGTGCCACCAGTGATTTCGGCGGGACGAACACCGGGGGGCTGTTTTTT. Protein product: CATSDFGGTNTGGLFF.

This clonotype has a count of ten or more. This chain links TRBV10-2 with TRBJ2-7; unclear D gene. The CDR3 totals 14 residues. In germline, CDR1 is WSHSY, CDR2 SAAADI. Trimming removed 1 base at V and 0 bases at J, with 7 bases between. The CDR3 DNA is TGCGCCAGCAGTGAGTGGAGTAGCTCCTACGAGCAGTACGTC. Its translation is CASSEWSSSYEQYV.

This clonotype was detected ten times or more. The chain couples TRBV20-1 to TRBJ1-5; TRBD1 is a possible D gene (5 bases). The germline CDR1 and CDR2 sequences are DFQATT and SNEGSKA (reference sequence). The ends were cut back, 3 bases at V and 0 bases at J, with 18 bases in the middle. The CDR3 sequence is 17 residues long. CDR3 nucleotides: TGCAGTGCTAGTGCCAAAGGACATTCGCATAGCAATCAGCCCCAGCATTTT. As protein: CSASAKGHSHSNQPQHF.

This clonotype turned up a few times. The rearrangement uses TRBV10-3 and TRBJ1-5; possibly TRBD1 for D (5 bases). The CDR3 runs to 14 residues. Germline lookup yields CDR1 ENHRY and CDR2 SYGVKD. Trimming stripped 5 bases from V and 5 bases from J, with 13 bases between. DNA of the CDR3: TGTGCCATCAGTAACCCAGGGATAGATCAGCCCCAGCATTTT. Protein: CAISNPGIDQPQHF.

Ten or more counts support this clonotype. This chain links TRBV29-1 with TRBJ1-2; D gene uncertain. Germline V gives CDR1 SQVTM, CDR2 ANQGSEA. Trimming removed 7 bases from V and 0 bases from J, with 15 bases in between. The CDR3 runs to 14 residues. CDR3 DNA sequence: TGCAGCGCCCTTGTCACGGCAGCTAACTATGGCTACACCTTC. It translates to CSALVTAANYGYTF.

This clonotype appeared a few times. This sequence joins TRBV29-1 and TRBJ2-1; no reliable D call. CDR3 length: 12 residues. Per the germline V gene, CDR1 is SQVTM and CDR2 is ANQGSEA. V was clipped by 2 bases and J by 7 bases, with 9 bases between them. CDR3 loop: CSVEIGRNEQFF. CDR3 in DNA: TGCAGCGTTGAAATTGGGCGAAATGAGCAGTTCTTC.

This clonotype showed up just a few times. V and J are TRBV20-1 and TRBJ2-1; D possibly uses TRBD1 or TRBD2 (6 bases each). The CDR3 consists of 14 residues. Germline assignment: CDR1 DFQATT and CDR2 SNEGSKA (reference sequence). V lost 3 bases, J lost 8 bases, and 17 bases lay in between. The CDR3 DNA reads as TGCAGTGCTAGCGTTTTATTGGGGGGCTATGAGCAGTTCTTC. Amino acids: CSASVLLGGYEQFF.

This clonotype turned up a few times. V and J are TRBV12-3 or TRBV12-4 and TRBJ1-1; D is possibly TRBD1 (6 bases). CDR3 length equals 15 residues. V was clipped by 4 bases and J by 5 bases, with 17 bases between them. Here the CDR3 reads CASSSGGRSPTEAFF. The CDR3 DNA follows: TGTGCCAGCAGTTCGGGGGGGCGGAGTCCAACTGAAGCTTTCTTT.

In regard to this clonotype: The junction does not match germline at one end; this may be a read error. The rearrangement links TRBV28 to TRBJ1-4; tentative D call: TRBD1 (6 bases). This CDR3 contains 14 residues. In germline, CDR1 is MDHEN, CDR2 SYDVKM. Here the CDR3 DNA reads TGTGTCAGCAGTACCAGGGGCTTGAATGAAAAACTGTTTTTT. Amino acids: CVSSTRGLNEKLFF.

The chain carries TRBV7-9 and TRBJ2-2, with a possible D match to TRBD1 (6 bases). The CDR3 has 16 amino acids. Trimming stripped 5 bases from V and 4 bases from J, with 17 bases between. Germline-derived CDR1 and CDR2 are SEHNR and FQNEAQ (reference sequence). CDR3 nucleotides: TGTGCCAGCAGCGGTCGACTCATAGGGGGCACCGGGGAGCTGTTTTTT. Translating gives CASSGRLIGGTGELFF.